This is a list of T cell receptor beta chains from one sample in a study of control samples from healthy donors and cancer patients. Libraries were prepared by immunoSEQ multiplex PCR; TCRdb keeps only in-frame clonotypes and omits some of them. The sample has 170,000 or so clones, more than 90% seen once. Sample: blood. The origin of the receptors is a man aged 25-40 years in good health. Both conserved end residues are part of each CDR3. The D gene is left open where the match is weak. Clone sizes are given selectively: once, few, many, or a class where the clone is expanded.

size: -; J: TRBJ2-6; D: TRBD1; V: TRBV5-4; CDR3: CASSTGVGANVLTF; DNA: TGTGCCAGCAGCACAGGGGTGGGGGCCAACGTCCTGACTTTC
size: -; J: TRBJ1-4; D: -; V: TRBV10-3; CDR3: CAISESTRGVGEKLFF; DNA: TGTGCCATCAGTGAGTCGACTCGTGGGGTGGGTGAAAAACTGTTTTTT
size: -; J: TRBJ2-3; D: -; V: TRBV11-3; CDR3: CASSLGHHTDTQYF; DNA: TGTGCCAGCAGCTTGGGACACCACACAGATACGCAGTATTTT
size: -; J: TRBJ1-1; D: -; V: TRBV2; CDR3: CASSRDTNTEAFF; DNA: TGTGCCAGCAGCCGGGACACCAACACTGAAGCTTTCTTT
size: once; J: TRBJ2-2; D: -; V: TRBV7-9; CDR3: CASSPSSVGGPGELFF; DNA: TGTGCCAGCAGCCCCTCGAGCGTCGGGGGGCCCGGGGAGCTGTTTTTT
size: -; J: TRBJ1-1; D: -; V: TRBV5-4; CDR3: CASRPKISGRGNTEAFF; DNA: TGTGCCAGCAGACCGAAGATCTCGGGCAGGGGTAACACTGAAGCTTTCTTT
size: -; J: TRBJ2-3; D: -; V: TRBV12-2; CDR3: CASRGGGRGTDTQYF; DNA: TGTGCAAGTCGCGGCGGGGGTAGGGGCACAGATACGCAGTATTTT
size: once; J: TRBJ2-7; D: -; V: TRBV19; CDR3: CASSMGDTAYEQYF; DNA: TGTGCCAGTAGTATGGGGGACACTGCCTACGAGCAGTACTTC
size: -; J: TRBJ1-6; D: -; V: TRBV4-1; CDR3: CASSPDRRNSPLHF; DNA: TGCGCCAGCAGCCCAGACAGGCGCAATTCACCCCTCCACTTT
size: -; J: TRBJ1-3; D: -; V: TRBV7-2; CDR3: CASSRNRAGNTIYF; DNA: TGTGCCAGCAGTCGAAACAGGGCTGGAAACACCATATATTTT
size: -; J: TRBJ1-2; D: TRBD1; V: TRBV7-2; CDR3: CASSLNTGARTVGYTF; DNA: TGTGCCAGCAGCTTGAATACAGGGGCCCGGACAGTCGGCTACACCTTC
size: once; J: TRBJ1-3; D: TRBD1; V: TRBV7-2; CDR3: CASSSGGSPGNTIYF; DNA: TGTGCCAGCAGCTCAGGGGGCAGTCCTGGAAACACCATATATTTT
size: -; J: TRBJ1-4; D: -; V: TRBV5-6; CDR3: CASSFRTVTNEKLFF; DNA: TGTGCCAGCAGCTTTCGGACAGTAACAAATGAAAAACTGTTTTTT
size: -; J: TRBJ1-4; D: -; V: TRBV5-6; CDR3: CASSFGRGNEKLFF; DNA: TGTGCCAGCAGCTTTGGGCGTGGTAATGAAAAACTGTTTTTT
size: -; J: TRBJ2-2; D: -; V: TRBV5-6; CDR3: CASSYRYANTGELFF; DNA: TGTGCCAGCAGCTACCGCTACGCGAACACCGGGGAGCTGTTTTTT
size: -; J: TRBJ2-3; D: TRBD1; V: TRBV5-1; CDR3: CASSQDRGFSTDTQYF; DNA: TGCGCCAGCAGCCAAGACAGGGGGTTTAGCACAGATACGCAGTATTTT
size: -; J: TRBJ1-1; D: -; V: TRBV30; CDR3: CASKGGRVAFF; DNA: TGTGCCTCGAAGGGGGGGAGGGTTGCTTTCTTT
size: -; J: TRBJ2-7; D: -; V: TRBV6-5; CDR3: CASSEDWQPYEQYF; DNA: TGTGCCAGCTCGGAGGACTGGCAGCCCTACGAGCAGTACTTC
size: -; J: TRBJ2-3; D: TRBD2; V: TRBV13; CDR3: CASSLSLAGSTDTQYF; DNA: TGTGCCAGCAGCTTAAGCCTAGCGGGAAGCACAGATACGCAGTATTTT
size: -; J: TRBJ1-1; D: TRBD1; V: TRBV10-2; CDR3: CASRNRGSTEAFF; DNA: TGCGCCAGCAGAAACAGGGGATCGACTGAAGCTTTCTTT
size: -; J: TRBJ1-2; D: -; V: TRBV7-2; CDR3: CASRKGTGTYGYTF; DNA: TGTGCCAGCAGGAAGGGTACAGGGACCTATGGCTACACCTTC
size: -; J: TRBJ2-2; D: -; V: TRBV14; CDR3: CASTGGRNTGELFF; DNA: TGTGCCAGCACCGGGGGCAGAAACACCGGGGAGCTGTTTTTT
size: -; J: TRBJ1-6; D: TRBD1; V: TRBV7-2; CDR3: CASSLGTGGSPLHF; DNA: TGTGCCAGCAGCTTGGGGACAGGGGGCTCCCCCCTCCACTTT
size: -; J: TRBJ1-5; D: -; V: TRBV10-3; CDR3: CAISESRLISNQPQHF; DNA: TGTGCCATCAGTGAAAGTCGGTTAATCAGCAATCAGCCCCAGCATTTT
size: -; J: TRBJ2-1; D: TRBD2; V: TRBV10-3; CDR3: CAIRASGGGNEQFF; DNA: TGTGCCATCAGGGCTAGCGGGGGAGGGAATGAGCAGTTCTTC
size: -; J: TRBJ1-1; D: -; V: TRBV6-4; CDR3: CASSVGGGTEAFF; DNA: TGTGCCAGCAGTGTCGGGGGGGGCACTGAAGCTTTCTTT
size: -; J: TRBJ2-7; D: TRBD2; V: TRBV7-2; CDR3: CASSYSGSYEQYF; DNA: TGTGCCAGCAGTTATAGCGGGAGCTACGAGCAGTACTTC
size: -; J: TRBJ1-1; D: -; V: TRBV6-2/TRBV6-3; CDR3: CASSILNTEAFF; DNA: TGTGCCAGCAGTATCTTGAACACTGAAGCTTTCTTT
size: -; J: TRBJ1-1; D: -; V: TRBV6-4; CDR3: CASSIKSGSTEAFF; DNA: TGTGCCAGCAGTATAAAATCAGGGAGCACTGAAGCTTTCTTT
size: -; J: TRBJ2-1; D: TRBD2; V: TRBV9; CDR3: CASSAGTSLDGEQFF; DNA: TGTGCCAGCAGTGCCGGGACTAGCCTTGACGGTGAGCAGTTCTTC
size: once; J: TRBJ1-2; D: -; V: TRBV11-2; CDR3: CASSLDQWGNYGYTF; DNA: TGTGCCAGCAGCTTAGATCAGTGGGGGAACTATGGCTACACCTTC
size: once; J: TRBJ1-1; D: -; V: TRBV3-1/TRBV3-2; CDR3: CASLSGTEAFF; DNA: TGTGCCAGCCTCTCCGGAACTGAAGCTTTCTTT
size: -; J: TRBJ1-4; D: -; V: TRBV6-2/TRBV6-3; CDR3: CASSYFRNPGEKLFF; DNA: TGTGCCAGCAGTTACTTCCGGAATCCTGGGGAAAAACTGTTTTTT